A selection of T cell receptor beta chains follows, all from one sample in a study of blood T cell repertoires in COVID-19. The data were produced by immunoSEQ multiplex PCR, yet TCRdb's version contains in-frame clones alone and is incomplete. The sample carries about 110,000 clones, approximately 85% recorded once. Sequencing was carried out using peripheral blood. These receptors originate from a woman aged 60-70 years with COVID-19, enrolled during active disease. Each CDR3 is given with its conserved first and last residue. The D gene is left open where the match is weak. The size field is filled for only some rows; it gives once, few, many or a size class.

abundance,j_gene,v_gene,d_gene,CDR3aa
few,TRBJ1-2,TRBV6-5,TRBD1,CASSTQGKLDGYTF
NA,TRBJ1-6,TRBV2,TRBD1,CASSANRGGNSPLHF
NA,TRBJ2-5,TRBV5-1,TRBD1,CASSLAGTGEGETQYF
NA,TRBJ1-1,TRBV11-3,NA,CASSLGGSRGNTEAFF
once,TRBJ2-7,TRBV6-5,TRBD2,CASRDLAGGPNEQYF
NA,TRBJ1-6,TRBV12-5,NA,CASGLVAGSSYNSPLHF
NA,TRBJ1-2,TRBV18,TRBD1,CASSPPGGEYGYTF
many,TRBJ1-6,TRBV6-6,NA,CASSPDSNPLTF
NA,TRBJ1-2,TRBV21-1,NA,CASSTRDTRAANYGYTF
NA,TRBJ2-7,TRBV2,NA,CASSDQGGAPTPYEQYF
NA,TRBJ2-1,TRBV9,NA,CASSVTGTSNNEQFF
NA,TRBJ1-1,TRBV7-9,NA,CASSSRTVEAFF
NA,TRBJ1-1,TRBV6-5,NA,CASSYSGGAFF
NA,TRBJ1-4,TRBV4-3,NA,CASSQPAGGPTNEKLFF
NA,TRBJ1-1,TRBV29-1,NA,CSVVPGGTEAFF
NA,TRBJ1-2,TRBV30,TRBD1,CAWRWTGHGYTF
NA,TRBJ1-5,TRBV27,NA,CASSLQGIQPQHF
NA,TRBJ2-1,TRBV13,NA,CASSTFAPGAYNEQFF
NA,TRBJ2-1,TRBV28,NA,CASSSGTAIGGEQFF
NA,TRBJ1-2,TRBV3-1/TRBV3-2,TRBD1,CASSQGQGAWGYTF
NA,TRBJ1-1,TRBV29-1,NA,CSVDLSRSINTEAFF
NA,TRBJ2-1,TRBV5-1,TRBD2,CASRFSGGTYNEQFF
NA,TRBJ2-3,TRBV5-1,NA,CASSSSGSGGYTQYF
NA,TRBJ1-3,TRBV23-1,NA,CASRRRTGNTIYF
NA,TRBJ2-3,TRBV15,TRBD2,CATSRDRGLAYEYF
once,TRBJ1-5,TRBV2,TRBD1,CASSIGQGLSQPQHF
NA,TRBJ1-2,TRBV5-6,NA,CASSSTTNYGYTF
NA,TRBJ2-1,TRBV24-1,TRBD2,CATSDLGSGGAYEQFF
NA,TRBJ1-5,TRBV16,TRBD1,CASSSWVGGINQPQHF
few,TRBJ1-4,TRBV4-1,TRBD1,CASSQAGTGVSEKLFF
NA,TRBJ2-4,TRBV4-1,TRBD1,CASSQVGQGLNIQYF
NA,TRBJ1-1,TRBV7-3,NA,CASSLGGLVMNTEAFF
NA,TRBJ1-5,TRBV24-1,NA,CATSDLNSQYGNQPQHF
NA,TRBJ2-2,TRBV7-6,NA,CASSGVGGLNTGELFF
once,TRBJ1-6,TRBV7-2,TRBD1,CASSLVPGGGSPLHF
NA,TRBJ2-1,TRBV7-3,TRBD2,CASSPRTSGGNEQFF
NA,TRBJ2-5,TRBV15,NA,CATSREASGSTQYF
few,TRBJ1-1,TRBV5-4,TRBD1,CASSLDQGVTEAFF